The 28 T cell receptor beta chains in this list originate from one sample, sequenced in a study of CD8 T cells in ankylosing spondylitis. TCRdb re-derived calls from the 5' RACE reads in MiXCR, one entry per CDR3 protein. Among hundreds of thousands of distinct CDR3 sequences listed, more than 20% were seen once. Sequencing was performed on blood, either unsorted or a sorted T cell fraction (not recorded which). The source of these receptors is a male donor with ankylosing spondylitis or in good health (not recorded which).

V gene TRBV20-1 combines with J gene TRBJ1-2; possible D gene TRBD1, 5 bases. V dropped 0 bases and J dropped 3 bases, with 11 bases sitting between them. The germline V gene has CDR1 DFQATT and CDR2 SNEGSKA (reference sequence). The CDR3 has 14 residues. The chain's CDR3 is CSARESDSHYGYTF. The CDR3 DNA sequence: TGCAGTGCTAGAGAATCCGACAGTCACTATGGCTACACCTTC.

The CDR3 region has the DNA TGCGCCAGCAGCCTACTAGCGGGGGCCACCGGGGAGCTGTTTTTT. Its protein product is CASSLLAGATGELFF. The chain is built from TRBV4-1 and TRBJ2-2; 11 positions match TRBD2. CDR1 and CDR2 from the germline V gene are MGHRA and YSYEKL. Unmatched junction bases numbered 2, after V lost 4 bases and J lost 4 bases. The CDR3 totals 15 residues.

This chain uses TRBV12-3 or TRBV12-4 with TRBJ2-5, with 10 bases lining up with TRBD1. The length of the CDR3 is 12 residues. The V segment lost 8 bases and the J segment 5 bases; nucleotides outside the gene matches: 2. In DNA form, the CDR3 reads TGTGCCAGCGGACAGGGGGGGGAGACCCAGTACTTC. It yields the protein CASGQGGETQYF.

This chain connects TRBV4-1 to TRBJ1-3; 8 nucleotides align to TRBD1. V trimming: 0 bases; J trimming: 2 bases; junction bases outside the gene matches: 0. The CDR3 extends over 15 amino acids. CDR1 is MGHRA, CDR2 YSYEKL, per germline. The CDR3 sequence: CASSQETGAGNTIYF. For the CDR3, the DNA is TGCGCCAGCAGCCAAGAGACAGGGGCTGGAAACACCATATATTTT.

This clonotype was found a few times. This chain uses TRBV9 with TRBJ2-1; tentative D call: TRBD1 (6 bases). This CDR3 has 17 amino acids. V lost 0 bases and J lost 2, with 15 bases in between. Germline V CDR1 and CDR2: SGDLS, YYNGEE. The CDR3 DNA follows: TGTGCCAGCAGCGTAGGGTCAGGGACATTTCCCTACAATGAGCAGTTCTTC. This encodes CASSVGSGTFPYNEQFF.

V and J are TRBV12-3 or TRBV12-4 and TRBJ2-1; 9 bases are shared with TRBD2. V dropped 2 bases and J dropped 6; count of bases not matched to a gene: 5. The CDR3 spans 15 residues. The chain's CDR3 is CASSLSSGGRNEQFF. For the CDR3, the DNA is TGTGCCAGCAGTTTAAGTAGCGGGGGCCGCAATGAGCAGTTCTTC.

This clonotype was seen more than once but under ten times. V and J are TRBV4-1 and TRBJ2-2; D may be TRBD1 (5 bases). Germline V gene sequence: CDR1 MGHRA, CDR2 YSYEKL. Trimming took off 0 bases at V and 1 base at J, with 15 bases between the two ends. This CDR3 has 18 amino acids. The CDR3: CASSQDPWGRGNTGELFF. CDR3 sequence (DNA): TGCGCCAGCAGCCAAGATCCCTGGGGCCGCGGGAACACCGGGGAGCTGTTTTTT.

The V and J genes are TRBV29-1 and TRBJ2-4, with 8 bases that match TRBD1. Trimming at V came to 3 bases and at J to 4 bases, leaving 2 bases not matched to a gene. CDR3 length: 13 residues. Germline V gene lookup returns CDR1 SQVTM and CDR2 ANQGSEA. As DNA, the CDR3 is TGCAGCGTTGATGACAGGGGTAAAAACATTCAGTACTTC. Its translation: CSVDDRGKNIQYF.

The chain carries TRBV6-5 and TRBJ2-7; perhaps D is TRBD1 or TRBD2 (5 bases each). The CDR3 is 15 residues long. In germline, CDR1 is MNHEY, CDR2 SVGAGI. Trimming pared 2 bases from V and 2 bases from J, leaving 13 bases between. The CDR3 DNA sequence: TGTGCCAGCAGTTACGGGGACCAGCCTACCTACGAGCAGTACTTC. This gives the protein CASSYGDQPTYEQYF.

This chain connects TRBV3-1 to TRBJ2-7; 10 nucleotides agree with TRBD1. Trimming removed 4 bases from V and 6 bases from J; junction bases left unmatched: 6. Germline lookup yields CDR1 LGHDT and CDR2 YNNKEL (reference sequence). The CDR3 has 14 residues. For the CDR3, the DNA is TGTGCCAGCAGCCCGGGACAGGGGATTGGCGAGCAGTACTTC. This translates into CASSPGQGIGEQYF.

V gene TRBV4-1 combines with J gene TRBJ2-1; D is undetermined. The germline CDR1 and CDR2 sequences are MGHRA and YSYEKL. The V gene lost 0 bases and the J gene lost 6 bases, with 15 bases spanning the gap. The CDR3 runs 16 residues. The CDR3 nucleotides read TGCGCCAGCAGCCAAGAAGGTCCGGGCAGCCCCAATGAGCAGTTCTTC. Protein sequence: CASSQEGPGSPNEQFF.

The chain joins TRBV11-2 to TRBJ2-5, with TRBD1 identical over 10 bases. This CDR3 is built from 15 residues. The germline V gene encodes CDR1 SGHAT and CDR2 FQNNGV. V shed 5 bases and J 5 bases; nucleotides not matched to a gene: 8. The DNA of the CDR3 is TGTGCCAGCAGCATGTCGACAGGGGGCATTGAGACCCAGTACTTC. Translation gives CASSMSTGGIETQYF.

This chain connects TRBV12-3 or TRBV12-4 to TRBJ1-2; D perhaps matches TRBD1 (6 bases). The CDR3 spans 14 residues. V shed 3 bases and J shed 6 bases, with 14 bases lying between them. CDR3 sequence reads: CASSFVGGANGYTF. For the CDR3, the DNA is TGTGCCAGCAGTTTTGTCGGGGGGGCGAATGGCTACACCTTC.

This clonotype was observed a few times. The chain employs TRBV7-9 and TRBJ1-5; D is unclear. This CDR3 has 14 residues. Germline lookup yields CDR1 SEHNR and CDR2 FQNEAQ (reference sequence). Trimming shortened V by 6 bases and J by 1 base, and 10 bases separated the two germline ends. The CDR3 loop is CASSPLQSNQPQHF. Written as DNA, the CDR3 is TGTGCCAGCAGTCCACTACAGAGCAATCAGCCCCAGCATTTT.

This clonotype has at least ten counts. The V call is TRBV7-2, the J call TRBJ2-1; 7 nucleotides align to TRBD2. The CDR3 covers 16 residues. With V trimmed by 0 bases and J by 4 bases, 6 bases remained unmatched. Germline V lookup: CDR1 SGHTA, CDR2 FQGNSA. The CDR3 region has the DNA TGTGCCAGCAGCTTAGCGATCGGGGGGACTTACAATGAGCAGTTCTTC. It is translated as CASSLAIGGTYNEQFF.

This clonotype showed up just a few times. The chain is built from TRBV7-6 and TRBJ2-5, with D perhaps matching TRBD2 (6 bases). Trimming removed 2 bases from V and 8 bases from J, with 15 bases in between. The germline CDR1 and CDR2 sequences are SGHVS and FNYEAQ. The CDR3 has 14 amino acids. The CDR3 spells CASSLNRDSETQYF. The CDR3 nucleotides are TGTGCCAGCAGCTTAAACCGGGACTCCGAAACCCAGTACTTC.

The V and J genes are TRBV6-2 or TRBV6-3 and TRBJ2-1; D is possibly TRBD2 (6 bases). Germline CDR1 and CDR2: MNHEY and SVGEGT. Trimming took 4 bases from V and 1 from J, leaving 14 bases between them. This CDR3 is 16 amino acids long. CDR3: CASSWGLAGSYNEQFF. The CDR3 coding sequence is TGTGCCAGCAGTTGGGGCCTGGCGGGGTCCTACAATGAGCAGTTCTTC.

This clonotype was picked up many times. The chain joins TRBV10-3 to TRBJ2-2; D gene ambiguous. Per germline, CDR1 ENHRY and CDR2 SYGVKD. This CDR3 region has 14 residues. V was cut by 2 bases and J by 8 bases, with 12 bases left in between. The CDR3 nucleotides are TGTGCCATCAGTGAGCCGTCATTAGGGGGGGAGCTGTTTTTT. Its translation is CAISEPSLGGELFF.

J is TRBJ2-3 and V is TRBV5-5; 8 bases are a match to TRBD1. This CDR3 region has 16 residues. Trimming at V came to 3 bases and at J to 1 base, leaving 7 bases not matched to a gene. Germline V CDR1 and CDR2: SGHKS, YYEKEE (reference sequence). This CDR3 reads CASSWETGVGTDTQYF. CDR3 in DNA: TGTGCCAGCAGCTGGGAGACAGGGGTAGGCACAGATACGCAGTATTTT.

This clonotype was counted a few times. The chain combines TRBV6-1 with TRBJ2-4; D is unresolved. The CDR3 spans 15 residues. Germline V gives CDR1 MNHNS, CDR2 SASEGT. Deletions cut 2 bases from V and 8 bases from J, with 16 bases between. The CDR3 sequence: CASSEWREGRDIQYF. The CDR3 DNA sequence: TGTGCCAGCAGTGAATGGAGAGAAGGGCGAGACATTCAGTACTTC.

The V call is TRBV27, the J call TRBJ2-5; unclear D gene. V lost 1 base to trimming and J lost 4 bases, with 16 bases between them. The CDR3 consists of 16 residues. CDR1 MNHEY and CDR2 SMNVEV come from the germline V gene (reference sequence). CDR3 sequence: CASSLLPRPGRETQYF. The CDR3 DNA follows: TGTGCCAGCAGTTTATTGCCCCGGCCAGGACGAGAGACCCAGTACTTC.

This chain joins TRBV27 and TRBJ2-7, with D maybe TRBD2 (6 bases). The V gene lost 3 bases and the J gene lost 3 bases, with 15 bases spanning the gap. In germline, CDR1 is MNHEY, CDR2 SMNVEV (reference sequence). The CDR3 totals 15 residues. The CDR3 DNA reads as TGTGCCAGCAGTTTTGGGGCAGGGAGGTTCTACGAGCAGTACTTC. It yields the protein CASSFGAGRFYEQYF.

The V gene is TRBV12-3 or TRBV12-4, the J gene TRBJ2-3, with TRBD1 matching 9 bases. The ends lost 5 bases at V and 6 bases at J; junction bases unmatched: 9. The CDR3 has 15 residues. The CDR3 here is CASSGAGTGRDTQYF. The DNA for the CDR3 is TGTGCCAGCAGTGGCGCCGGGACAGGGCGGGATACGCAGTATTTT.

The genes are TRBV6-4 and TRBJ2-2; D might be TRBD1 (5 bases). Germline lookup yields CDR1 MRHNA and CDR2 SNTAGT. The length of the CDR3 is 13 residues. V dropped 8 bases and J dropped 1 base, with 8 bases sitting between them. CDR3 coding DNA: TGTGCCAGCCGACAGAAGAACACCGGGGAGCTGTTTTTT. Its protein is CASRQKNTGELFF.

There are a few counts of this clonotype. CDR3 DNA sequence: TGTGCCAGCACTCCCGGGTCCCAAGAGACCCAGTACTTC. Residues: CASTPGSQETQYF. The V call is TRBV12-3 or TRBV12-4, the J call TRBJ2-5; D gene ambiguous. The ends were cut back, 7 bases at V and 1 base at J, with 10 bases in the middle. CDR3 size: 13 residues.

This clonotype appeared a few times. V and J are TRBV6-5 and TRBJ1-2; 7 bases are shared with TRBD1. The V gene end was trimmed by 0 bases and the J gene end by 3 bases; junction bases not matched to a gene: 4. Germline V gives CDR1 MNHEY, CDR2 SVGAGI. This CDR3 contains 15 residues. CDR3 nucleotides: TGTGCCAGCAGTTACTCACAGGGGCCACACTATGGCTACACCTTC. This translates into CASSYSQGPHYGYTF.

This clonotype came up a few times. The gene calls are TRBV7-2 and TRBJ2-7; 11 nucleotides agree with TRBD2. Trimming removed 1 base from V and 5 bases from J; junction bases left unmatched: 7. This CDR3 region has 16 residues. Per germline, CDR1 SGHTA and CDR2 FQGNSA. This CDR3 reads CASSLGLAGGRDEQYF. The DNA of the CDR3 is TGTGCCAGCAGCTTAGGTCTAGCGGGGGGTCGTGACGAGCAGTACTTC.

The J gene is TRBJ2-7, the V gene TRBV28, with unresolved D. The CDR3 contains 13 residues. Trimming stripped 3 bases from V and 4 bases from J, with 10 bases between. The germline V gene has CDR1 MDHEN and CDR2 SYDVKM. Here the CDR3 DNA reads TGTGCCAGCAGTTTCTCGGACGCTTACGAGCAGTACTTC. Its protein is CASSFSDAYEQYF.